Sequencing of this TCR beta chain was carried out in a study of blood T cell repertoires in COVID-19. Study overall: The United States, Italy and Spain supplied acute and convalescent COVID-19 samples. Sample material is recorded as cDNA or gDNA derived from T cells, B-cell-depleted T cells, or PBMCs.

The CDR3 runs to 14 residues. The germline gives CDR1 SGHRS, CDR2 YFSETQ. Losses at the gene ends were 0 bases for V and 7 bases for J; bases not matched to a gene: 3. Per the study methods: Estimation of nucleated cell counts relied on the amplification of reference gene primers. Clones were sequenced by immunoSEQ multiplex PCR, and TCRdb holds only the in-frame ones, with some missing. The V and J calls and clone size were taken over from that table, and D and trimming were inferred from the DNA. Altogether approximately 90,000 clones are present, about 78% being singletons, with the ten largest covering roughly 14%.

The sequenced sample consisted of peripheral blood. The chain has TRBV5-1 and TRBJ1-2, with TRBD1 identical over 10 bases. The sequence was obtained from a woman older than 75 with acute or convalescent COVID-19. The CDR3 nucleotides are TGCGCCAGCAGCTTGGGACAGGGGGCGGGTGGCTACACCTTC. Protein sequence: CASSLGQGAGGYTF.